Following are 16 T cell receptor beta chains from one sample sequenced in a study of patients and donors after allogeneic stem cell transplantation. TCRdb fed the RT-PCR reads into MiXCR, producing one record per CDR3 protein. Of 150,000 to 250,000 distinct CDR3 sequences in the sample, less than 45% were seen once. What was sequenced was blood, either unsorted or a sorted T cell fraction (not recorded which). These receptors came from a human donor who was either an allogeneic HSCT recipient or a stem cell or donor lymphocyte infusion donor (not recorded which). It is not recorded whose cells these are; they may come from a transplant donor.

V and J are TRBV14 and TRBJ2-3; TRBD2 agrees at 11 bases. Germline loops: CDR1 SGHDN, CDR2 FVKESK. Trimming removed 5 bases from V and 3 bases from J; junction bases left unmatched: 10. The CDR3 totals 17 residues. Written as DNA, the CDR3 is TGTGCCAGCAGCACGTTACTAGCGGGAGCTTTAACAGATACGCAGTATTTT. This encodes CASSTLLAGALTDTQYF.

The chain uses TRBV6-4 and TRBJ2-3; D call uncertain. V was shortened by 0 bases and J by 0 bases, with 10 bases between the two germline ends. The CDR3 extends over 16 amino acids. Germline lookup yields CDR1 MRHNA and CDR2 SNTAGT. The CDR3 region has the DNA TGTGCCAGCAGTGACTCGGAACGGCAGAGCACAGATACGCAGTATTTT. Translating gives CASSDSERQSTDTQYF.

This clonotype was seen a few times. This chain uses TRBV20-1 with TRBJ2-3, with TRBD2 matching 8 bases. Germline trimming cut 4 bases from V and 2 bases from J; bases unmatched to any gene: 8. The CDR3 is 15 amino acids. Germline values: CDR1 DFQATT, CDR2 SNEGSKA (reference sequence). CDR3 in amino acids: CSATNAGGNTDTQYF. Here the CDR3 DNA reads TGCAGTGCTACCAATGCGGGGGGCAACACAGATACGCAGTATTTT.

The DNA of the CDR3 is TGCGCCAGCACCATATCGAGGGGGATGAACACTGAAGCTTTCTTT. Its protein is CASTISRGMNTEAFF. This chain connects TRBV5-1 to TRBJ1-1; D is possibly TRBD1 (6 bases). Trimming took 6 bases from V and 0 from J, leaving 15 bases between them. The CDR3 runs to 15 residues. In germline, CDR1 is SGHRS, CDR2 YFSETQ.

The chain recombines TRBV15 with TRBJ2-7, with unresolved D. V lost 1 base and J lost 3, with 13 bases in between. This CDR3 spans 15 amino acids. CDR1 and CDR2 (germline): LNHNV, YYDKDF (reference sequence). The CDR3 DNA sequence: TGTGCCACCAGCAGAGTAAGGGTTATCGGCTACGAGCAGTACTTC. The encoded protein is CATSRVRVIGYEQYF.

In its sample, this clonotype was seen once. The chain joins TRBV20-1 to TRBJ2-7; TRBD2 is a possible D gene (6 bases). V lost 2 bases and J lost 6, with 11 bases in between. Germline CDR1 is DFQATT and CDR2 is SNEGSKA (reference sequence). The CDR3 loop spans 12 amino acids. The DNA for the CDR3 is TGCAGTGCTAGACACCAGGGAGGCGAGCAGTACTTC. Translating gives CSARHQGGEQYF.

In its sample, this clonotype was seen a few times. The V call is TRBV4-3, the J call TRBJ2-7; D gene uncertain. CDR1 and CDR2 from the germline V gene are LGHNA and YSLEER. Trimming left V 2 bases short and J 4 bases short, with 15 bases between. This CDR3 region has 15 residues. DNA of the CDR3: TGCGCCAGCAGCCAAATCCTCTCGGGTTCTTACGAGCAGTACTTC. Amino acid sequence: CASSQILSGSYEQYF.

This clonotype was seen only a few times. The chain is built from TRBV5-1 and TRBJ1-1; D gene uncertain. V shed 0 bases and J shed 8 bases, with 17 bases lying between them. This CDR3 is built from 15 residues. Germline V gene sequence: CDR1 SGHRS, CDR2 YFSETQ. In nucleotides, the CDR3 is TGCGCCAGCAGCTTGGGAGAGGTCCCCCTGTGGGAAGCTTTCTTT. Its protein is CASSLGEVPLWEAFF.

The CDR3 coding sequence is TGCGCCAGCAGCCAAGTATTAGCGGGCACAGATACGCAGTATTTT. Amino acids: CASSQVLAGTDTQYF. The chain links TRBV4-3 to TRBJ2-3; D is perhaps TRBD2 (6 bases). Germline CDR1 reads LGHNA; CDR2 reads YSLEER. The CDR3 consists of 15 residues. Trimming took 1 base from V and 1 from J, leaving 9 bases between them.

The chain uses TRBV15 and TRBJ1-1; D might be TRBD1 (5 bases). CDR3 size: 16 residues. V lost 5 bases to trimming and J lost 0 bases, with 16 bases between them. Germline V gene data show CDR1 as LNHNV and CDR2 as YYDKDF (reference sequence). CDR3 DNA: TGTGCCACCAGCCATTCTCGGGGGTTAGTGAACACTGAAGCTTTCTTT. Amino acids: CATSHSRGLVNTEAFF.

V gene TRBV28 combines with J gene TRBJ2-1; TRBD2 is a possible D gene (6 bases). The CDR3 has 14 amino acids. Deletions cut 3 bases from V and 6 bases from J, with 12 bases between. Germline values: CDR1 MDHEN, CDR2 SYDVKM. As DNA, the CDR3 is TGTGCCAGCAGTTTGCCGACTAGACGCAATGAGCAGTTCTTC. It specifies CASSLPTRRNEQFF.

The chain joins TRBV7-2 to TRBJ1-2, with D perhaps matching TRBD1 (5 bases). Germline-derived CDR1 and CDR2 are SGHTA and FQGNSA. The CDR3 consists of 14 residues. Trimming pared 6 bases from V and 6 bases from J, leaving 17 bases between. The CDR3 loop is CASSIQEILDGYTF. In nucleotides, the CDR3 is TGTGCCAGCAGTATACAGGAAATTCTTGATGGCTACACCTTC.

The V gene is TRBV4-3, the J gene TRBJ2-1; TRBD2 aligns across 14 bases. This CDR3 has 17 residues. The junction had 8 bases not matched to a gene; V was cut back by 4 bases and J by 6 bases. CDR1 and CDR2 from the germline V gene are LGHNA and YSLEER. The CDR3 loop reads CASSLRTGTSGSNEQFF. DNA for the CDR3: TGCGCCAGCAGCCTCCGGACCGGGACTAGCGGGAGCAATGAGCAGTTCTTC.

V is TRBV2 and J is TRBJ2-5; 8 nucleotides agree with TRBD2. The germline V gene has CDR1 SNHLY and CDR2 FYNNEI. V lost 4 bases and J lost 4; bases outside the gene matches: 5. The CDR3 runs to 14 residues. The CDR3 loop reads CASSVSGISETQYF. The CDR3 bases are TGTGCCAGCAGTGTTAGCGGGATTTCAGAGACCCAGTACTTC.

Only a few counts were recorded for this clonotype. The V gene is TRBV9, the J gene TRBJ1-2; possibly TRBD1 for D (6 bases). Deletions cut 0 bases from V and 0 bases from J, with 9 bases between. The CDR3 runs to 15 residues. Germline V lookup: CDR1 SGDLS, CDR2 YYNGEE. CDR3 sequence (DNA): TGTGCCAGCAGCGTAGGGGACATATCTAACTATGGCTACACCTTC. As protein: CASSVGDISNYGYTF. The whole variable domain, remainder taken from reference TRBV9 and TRBJ1-2, is DSGVTQTPKHLITATGQRVTLRCSPRSGDLSVYWYQQSLDQGLQFLIQYYNGEERAKGNILERFSAQQFPDLHSELNLSSLELGDSALYFCASSVGDISNYGYTFGSGTRLTVV.

The chain recombines TRBV20-1 with TRBJ1-1, with 7 bases fitting TRBD1. The CDR3 length is 12 residues. CDR1 is DFQATT, CDR2 SNEGSKA, per germline (reference sequence). V lost 3 bases and J lost 6; bases outside the gene matches: 4. The CDR3 region is CSASRGSAEAFF. The CDR3 coding sequence is TGCAGTGCTAGCAGGGGGAGCGCTGAAGCTTTCTTT.